Each of the 17 T cell receptor beta chains below was sequenced from the same sample in a study of blood T cell repertoires in COVID-19. The repertoire was sequenced with immunoSEQ multiplex PCR; TCRdb's copy has only in-frame clones and lacks some. The table records fewer than 90,000 clones, about nine tenths of them present only once. Sequencing was carried out using peripheral blood. The receptors here all came from a woman over 75 with active COVID-19.

The chain uses TRBV9 and TRBJ2-7; TRBD2 aligns across 14 bases. Germline CDR1 reads SGDLS; CDR2 reads YYNGEE. J was trimmed by 6 bases and V by 1 base; bases with no gene match: 9. CDR3 length: 17 residues. The CDR3 nucleotides are TGTGCCAGCAGCGTAACCCCGGGACTAGCGGGAGTAGGCGAGCAGTACTTC. This translates into CASSVTPGLAGVGEQYF. The full variable domain, rest sourced from reference TRBV9 and TRBJ2-7, is DSGVTQTPKHLITATGQRVTLRCSPRSGDLSVYWYQQSLDQGLQFLIQYYNGEERAKGNILERFSAQQFPDLHSELNLSSLELGDSALYFCASSVTPGLAGVGEQYFGPGTRLTVT.

The V and J genes are TRBV28 and TRBJ2-3; 8 positions match TRBD2. The germline V gene has CDR1 MDHEN and CDR2 SYDVKM. With 4 bases clipped from V and 4 bases from J, the junction kept 7 bases outside the gene matches. The CDR3 runs to 15 residues. The CDR3 DNA is TGTGCCAGCAGTTGGTTTCAGGGACTAGCAGATACGCAGTATTTT. Its translation is CASSWFQGLADTQYF.

The chain uses TRBV2 and TRBJ2-4, with D tentatively TRBD2 (5 bases). Germline lookup yields CDR1 SNHLY and CDR2 FYNNEI. V lost 8 bases to trimming and J lost 3 bases, with 20 bases between them. The CDR3 runs 16 residues. In DNA, the CDR3 is TGTGCCAGCCAAGGAACGGGGATTGGAGGCAAAAACATTCAGTACTTC. Encoded protein: CASQGTGIGGKNIQYF.

This clone has only one observation. The chain employs TRBV3-1 (or the pseudogene TRBV3-2) and TRBJ1-1; the D is unclear. In germline, CDR1 is LGHDT, CDR2 YNNKEL (reference sequence). The CDR3 is made up of 12 amino acids. Trimming cost V 2 bases and J 11 bases, with 12 bases left between them. CDR3 bases: TGTGCCAGCAGCCAAATGGGAGGGATGGCTTTCTTT. This gives the protein CASSQMGGMAFF.

This chain uses TRBV7-2 with TRBJ2-3, with a possible D match to TRBD1 (5 bases). CDR1 SGHTA and CDR2 FQGNSA come from the germline V gene. V lost 1 base and J 2 bases, leaving 10 bases between the germline ends. CDR3 size: 15 residues. CDR3 nucleotides: TGTGCCAGCAGCTTAGTAGGGGTCCACACAGATACGCAGTATTTT. Protein sequence: CASSLVGVHTDTQYF.

J is TRBJ2-7 and V is TRBV27, with 9 bases aligning to TRBD1. Germline V gene sequence: CDR1 MNHEY, CDR2 SMNVEV (reference sequence). The CDR3 sequence is 14 residues long. V shed 4 bases, J shed 4 bases, and the junction held 5 bases outside the gene matches. The chain's CDR3 is CASSYWDRAYEQYF. The CDR3 DNA reads as TGTGCCAGCAGTTACTGGGACAGGGCGTACGAGCAGTACTTC.

The rearrangement uses TRBV6-1 and TRBJ2-7; weak D call: TRBD1 (7 bases). Trimming pared 2 bases from V and 3 bases from J, leaving 17 bases between. The V gene's germline CDR1 is MNHNS and CDR2 SASEGT. The CDR3 is made up of 16 amino acids. Written as DNA, the CDR3 is TGTGCCAGCAGTGAACAGGGGGGCTATACCTACTACGAGCAGTACTTC. Amino acids: CASSEQGGYTYYEQYF.

The chain links TRBV28 to TRBJ2-5, with TRBD2 identical over 14 bases. V shed 4 bases, J shed 4 bases, and the junction held 14 bases outside the gene matches. Germline lookup yields CDR1 MDHEN and CDR2 SYDVKM. The CDR3 has 19 amino acids. The CDR3 sequence: CASSSPGTSGSLSGETQYF. CDR3 nucleotide sequence: TGTGCCAGCAGTTCCCCCGGGACTAGCGGGAGTCTGAGTGGAGAGACCCAGTACTTC.

The rearrangement uses TRBV18 and TRBJ2-3; TRBD1 is a possible D gene (6 bases). V was pared by 1 base and J by 4 bases, with 15 bases between. This CDR3 spans 16 amino acids. Germline V gene data show CDR1 as KGHSH and CDR2 as LQKENI. The CDR3 nucleotides read TGTGCCAGCTCACCACTCGTGTCAGGGGACGCAGATACGCAGTATTTT. This sequence encodes CASSPLVSGDADTQYF.

This clone was seen only a few times. The chain couples TRBV10-3 to TRBJ2-1; 8 bases are a match to TRBD1. The CDR3 is 14 residues long. With V trimmed by 1 base and J by 6 bases, 2 bases remained unmatched. Germline-derived CDR1 and CDR2 are ENHRY and SYGVKD. CDR3 amino acids: CAISEFGQGNEQFF. Written as DNA, the CDR3 is TGTGCCATCAGTGAGTTCGGACAGGGCAATGAGCAGTTCTTC.

The gene calls are TRBV10-3 and TRBJ2-5; D not certain. Trimming took off 10 bases at V and 1 base at J, with 10 bases between the two ends. This CDR3 has 12 amino acids. Germline loops: CDR1 ENHRY, CDR2 SYGVKD. In DNA form, the CDR3 reads TGTGCCACCAACCCGGGCCAAGAGACCCAGTACTTC. Residues: CATNPGQETQYF.

J is TRBJ2-5 and V is TRBV28, with 11 positions matching TRBD1. This CDR3 has 17 amino acids. Germline V gene lookup returns CDR1 MDHEN and CDR2 SYDVKM. The junction had 10 bases not matched to a gene; V was cut back by 3 bases and J by 4 bases. The CDR3 protein is CASSFPEDRGHGETQYF. DNA of the CDR3: TGTGCCAGCAGTTTCCCCGAGGACAGGGGGCACGGAGAGACCCAGTACTTC.

This clone has only one observation. The chain uses TRBV5-1 and TRBJ2-2, with TRBD2 matching over 9 bases. The CDR3 runs 15 residues. Germline trimming cut 4 bases from V and 1 base from J; bases unmatched to any gene: 2. The germline CDR1 and CDR2 sequences are SGHRS and YFSETQ. The CDR3 here is CASSQREVNTGELFF. The CDR3 nucleotides read TGCGCCAGCAGCCAGCGGGAGGTGAACACCGGGGAGCTGTTTTTT.

V gene TRBV3-1 (or the pseudogene TRBV3-2) combines with J gene TRBJ2-2, with 7 bases identical to TRBD2. The V gene end was trimmed by 4 bases and the J gene end by 3 bases; junction bases not matched to a gene: 11. The CDR3 contains 17 residues. Germline CDR1 and CDR2: LGHDT and YNNKEL (reference sequence). The DNA for the CDR3 is TGTGCCAGCAGCCTAAGGGTTACTAGCGCCTACACCGGGGAGCTGTTTTTT. Translated, it gives CASSLRVTSAYTGELFF.

This chain links TRBV5-8 with TRBJ2-1, with 8 bases lining up with TRBD2. The CDR3 runs 17 residues. The germline V gene encodes CDR1 SGHTS and CDR2 YDEGEE. V was pared by 1 base and J by 4 bases, with 10 bases of the junction left unmatched. CDR3 sequence: CASSLILAVDGYNEQFF. DNA of the CDR3: TGTGCCAGCAGCTTGATACTAGCGGTTGATGGGTACAATGAGCAGTTCTTC.

CDR3 coding DNA: TGTGCCAGCAGCCTGACTAGCGGGAACACCGGGGAGCTGTTTTTT. Translated: CASSLTSGNTGELFF. The chain joins TRBV7-2 to TRBJ2-2; TRBD2 aligns across 9 bases. V trimming: 5 bases; J trimming: 1 base; junction bases outside the gene matches: 2. Germline CDR1 and CDR2: SGHTA and FQGNSA. The CDR3 runs 15 residues.

Only one count was recorded for this clone. V is TRBV6-5 and J is TRBJ2-5; 8 positions agree with TRBD2. V gave up 2 bases and J gave up 13 bases; unmatched junction bases: 3. Germline CDR1 and CDR2: MNHEY and SVGAGI. The CDR3 spans 11 residues. The CDR3 region is CASSYQREWYF. DNA for the CDR3: TGTGCCAGCAGTTACCAGCGGGAGTGGTACTTC.